This T cell receptor (beta chain) stems from a study of shared clonotypes between healthy human individuals. Study findings and constraints: Read depth was anticipated to influence clonotype sharing among donors. Clonotypes not shared had lower generation probabilities than those common to all four donors.

Germline CDR1 GTSNPN, CDR2 SVGIG (reference sequence). Trimming removed 2 bases at V and 7 bases at J, with 11 bases between. The CDR3 loop spans 12 amino acids. The protocol was immunoSEQ multiplex PCR, while the TCRdb copy is restricted to in-frame clones and leaves out a portion. Found here are about 2.2 million clones, around 95% of them singletons; the top ten hold about 1.7%. This clone has only a few counts. Its antigen is not identified. CD45RO-negative CD8 cells positively selected for CCR7 made up the naive population, which excluded terminally differentiated effector memory CD45RA+ cells. This sequence joins TRBV30 and TRBJ1-2; D is unresolved. The source material was naive CD8+ T cells from PBMCs. The clonotype originates from a man between 18 and 35 years old in good health. Some clones in this sample may be carry-over from other donors' samples. CDR3 bases: TGTGCCTGGAGTCTAGACCGACCTGGCTACACCTTC. Its translation is CAWSLDRPGYTF. Looking up the rest from reference TRBV30 and TRBJ1-2 gives the full variable domain: SQTIHQWPATLVQPVGSPLSLECTVEGTSNPNLYWYRQAAGRGLQLLFYSVGIGQISSEVPQNLSASRPQDRQFILSSKKLLLSDSGFYLCAWSLDRPGYTFGSGTRLTVV.